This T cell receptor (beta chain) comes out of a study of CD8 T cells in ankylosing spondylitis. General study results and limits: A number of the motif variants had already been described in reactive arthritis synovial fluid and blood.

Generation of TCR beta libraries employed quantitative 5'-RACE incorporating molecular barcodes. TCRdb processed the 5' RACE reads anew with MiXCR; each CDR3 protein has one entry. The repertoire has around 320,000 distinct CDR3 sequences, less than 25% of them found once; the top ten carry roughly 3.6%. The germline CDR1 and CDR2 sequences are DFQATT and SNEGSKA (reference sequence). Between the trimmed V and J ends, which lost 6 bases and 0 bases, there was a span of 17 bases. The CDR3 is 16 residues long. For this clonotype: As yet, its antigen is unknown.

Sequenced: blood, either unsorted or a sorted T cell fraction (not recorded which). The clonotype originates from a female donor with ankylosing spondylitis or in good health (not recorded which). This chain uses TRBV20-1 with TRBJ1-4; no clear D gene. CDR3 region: CSAQGNSPATNEKLFF. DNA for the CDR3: TGCAGTGCCCAAGGGAACAGCCCTGCAACTAATGAAAAACTGTTTTTT.